Listed below are T cell receptor beta chains from one sample, sequenced in a study of CD8 T cells in Susac syndrome. TCRdb used MiXCR to reprocess the immunoSEQ multiplex PCR reads, holding one entry per CDR3 protein. The sample shows 150,000 to 200,000 distinct CDR3 sequences, approximately 94% of them seen only once. The sequencing input was CD4+ T cells from PBMCs. The receptor source for this set is a human donor with multiple sclerosis. CDR3s include the opening cysteine and the closing phenylalanine or tryptophan. Fields, in order: J gene, V gene, D gene, CDR3 DNA, CDR3 protein. The D gene is left open where the match is weak.

TRBJ2-7 | TRBV20-1 | - | TGCAGTGCAGCTCGGACACCCGCTGGCTACGAGCAGTACTTC | CSAARTPAGYEQYF
TRBJ2-2 | TRBV19 | - | TGTGCCACCACAGGGTTTGCCGGGGAGCTGTTTTTT | CATTGFAGELFF
TRBJ1-4 | TRBV7-9 | - | TGTGCCAGCAGCACCCTGGGGGGGACTAATGAAAAACTGTTTTTT | CASSTLGGTNEKLFF
TRBJ2-2 | TRBV12-3/TRBV12-4 | TRBD2 | TGTGCCAGCAGTTTCGGGACTAGTCTTCCCGGGGAGCTGTTTTTT | CASSFGTSLPGELFF
TRBJ1-2 | TRBV7-9 | - | TGTGCCAGCAGCACCGGGTCTAACTATGGCTACACCTTC | CASSTGSNYGYTF
TRBJ2-1 | TRBV7-9 | TRBD2 | TGTGCCGGTTTTCGGGCGGGAGGAAACAATGAGCAGTTCTTC | CAGFRAGGNNEQFF
TRBJ1-5 | TRBV30 | TRBD1 | TGTGCCTGGACCCCGGGACAGGCCCAAAGTCAGCCCCAGCATTTT | CAWTPGQAQSQPQHF
TRBJ2-2 | TRBV27 | - | TGTGCCAGCAGTCCCCTTTCCGGGAGTAGGGACGGGGAGCTGTTTTTT | CASSPLSGSRDGELFF
TRBJ1-1 | TRBV9 | - | TGTGCCAGCAGCGTTGGTCCTCCCACCATGAACACTGAAGCTTTCTTT | CASSVGPPTMNTEAFF
TRBJ2-3 | TRBV6-2/TRBV6-3 | - | TGTGCCACCGCCCGCGGGGACCGCACAGATACGCAGTATTTT | CATARGDRTDTQYF